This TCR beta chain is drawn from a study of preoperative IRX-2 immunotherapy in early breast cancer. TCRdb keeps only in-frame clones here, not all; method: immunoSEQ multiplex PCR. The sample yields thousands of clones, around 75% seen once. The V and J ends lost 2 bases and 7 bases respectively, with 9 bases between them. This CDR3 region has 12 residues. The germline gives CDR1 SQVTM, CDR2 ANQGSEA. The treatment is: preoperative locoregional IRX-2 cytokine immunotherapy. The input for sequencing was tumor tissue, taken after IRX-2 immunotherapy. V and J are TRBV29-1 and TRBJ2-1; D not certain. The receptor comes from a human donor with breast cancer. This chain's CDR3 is CSVEQSLNEQFF. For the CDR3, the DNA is TGCAGCGTTGAACAGAGCCTAAATGAGCAGTTCTTC.